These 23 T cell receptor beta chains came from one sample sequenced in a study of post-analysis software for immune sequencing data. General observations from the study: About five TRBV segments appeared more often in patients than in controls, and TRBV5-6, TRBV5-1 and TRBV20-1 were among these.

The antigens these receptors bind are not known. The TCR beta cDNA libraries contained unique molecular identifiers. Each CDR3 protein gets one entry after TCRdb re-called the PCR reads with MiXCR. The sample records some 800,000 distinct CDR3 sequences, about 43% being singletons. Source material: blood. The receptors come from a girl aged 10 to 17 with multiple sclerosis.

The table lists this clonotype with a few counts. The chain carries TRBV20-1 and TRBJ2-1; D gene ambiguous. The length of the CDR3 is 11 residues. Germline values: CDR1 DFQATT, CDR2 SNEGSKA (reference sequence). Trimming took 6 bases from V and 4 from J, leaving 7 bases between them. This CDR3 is CSADDYNEQFF. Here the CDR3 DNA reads TGCAGTGCGGATGATTACAATGAGCAGTTCTTC.

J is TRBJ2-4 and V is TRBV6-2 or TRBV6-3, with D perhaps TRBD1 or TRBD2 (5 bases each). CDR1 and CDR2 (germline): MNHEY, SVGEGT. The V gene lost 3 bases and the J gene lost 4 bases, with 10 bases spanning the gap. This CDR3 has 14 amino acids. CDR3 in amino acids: CASSYWDLKNIQYF. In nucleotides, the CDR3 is TGTGCCAGCAGTTATTGGGACCTTAAAAACATTCAGTACTTC.

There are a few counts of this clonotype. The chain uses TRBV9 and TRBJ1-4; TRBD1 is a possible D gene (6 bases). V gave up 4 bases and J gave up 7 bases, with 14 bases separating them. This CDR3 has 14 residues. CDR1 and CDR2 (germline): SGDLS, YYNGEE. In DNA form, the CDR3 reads TGTGCCAGCAGCCCCTCAGGGGCGGTTGAAAAACTGTTTTTT. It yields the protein CASSPSGAVEKLFF.

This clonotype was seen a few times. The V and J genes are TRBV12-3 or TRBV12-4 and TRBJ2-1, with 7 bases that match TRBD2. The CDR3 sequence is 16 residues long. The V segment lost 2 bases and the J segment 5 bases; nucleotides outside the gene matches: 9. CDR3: CASSLYLAEIDNEQFF. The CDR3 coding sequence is TGTGCCAGCAGTTTATATCTAGCGGAAATAGACAATGAGCAGTTCTTC.

The CDR3 DNA follows: TGTGCCAGCAGCCCCACTCTCCCGGGACGGAAAACCTACGAGCAGTACTTC. The encoded protein is CASSPTLPGRKTYEQYF. This chain connects TRBV7-8 to TRBJ2-7, with D perhaps TRBD1 or TRBD2 (5 bases each). This CDR3 has 17 amino acids. Trimming stripped 5 bases from V and 2 bases from J, with 22 bases between. Germline V lookup: CDR1 SGHVS, CDR2 FQNEAQ.

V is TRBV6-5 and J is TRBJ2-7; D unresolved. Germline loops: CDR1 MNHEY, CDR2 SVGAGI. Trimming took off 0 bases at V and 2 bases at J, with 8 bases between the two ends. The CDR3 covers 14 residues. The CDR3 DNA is TGTGCCAGCAGTTACTCGAGGATTCCCTACGAGCAGTACTTC. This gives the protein CASSYSRIPYEQYF.

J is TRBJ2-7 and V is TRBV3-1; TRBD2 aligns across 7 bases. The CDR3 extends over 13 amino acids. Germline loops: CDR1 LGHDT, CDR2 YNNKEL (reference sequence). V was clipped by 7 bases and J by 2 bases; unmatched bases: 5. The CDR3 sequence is CASMGLTAYEQYF. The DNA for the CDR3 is TGTGCCAGCATGGGACTAACTGCCTACGAGCAGTACTTC.

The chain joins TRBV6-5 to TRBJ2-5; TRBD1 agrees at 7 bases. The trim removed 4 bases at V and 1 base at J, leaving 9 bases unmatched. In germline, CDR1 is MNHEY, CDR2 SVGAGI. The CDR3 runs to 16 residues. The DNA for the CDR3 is TGTGCCAGCAGTTTCCGAATCTCAGGGGGCCAAGAGACCCAGTACTTC. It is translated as CASSFRISGGQETQYF.

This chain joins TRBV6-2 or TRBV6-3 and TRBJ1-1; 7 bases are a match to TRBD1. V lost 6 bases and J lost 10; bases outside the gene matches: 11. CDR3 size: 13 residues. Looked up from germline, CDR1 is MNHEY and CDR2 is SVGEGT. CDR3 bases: TGTGCCAGCAGAGGAGGGGGCGGTCTGGGAGCTTTCTTT. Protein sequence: CASRGGGGLGAFF.

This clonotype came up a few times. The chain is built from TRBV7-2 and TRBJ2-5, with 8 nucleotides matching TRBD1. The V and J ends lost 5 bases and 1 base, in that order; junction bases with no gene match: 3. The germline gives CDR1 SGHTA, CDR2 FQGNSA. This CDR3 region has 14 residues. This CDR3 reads CASSHGTGQETQYF. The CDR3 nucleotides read TGTGCCAGCAGCCATGGGACAGGCCAAGAGACCCAGTACTTC.

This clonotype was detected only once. The DNA of the CDR3 is TGTGCCAGCAGCACTAGCCTGGTAAAGACCCAGTACTTC. Amino acids: CASSTSLVKTQYF. This chain uses TRBV12-3 or TRBV12-4 with TRBJ2-5; weak D call: TRBD2 (6 bases). The CDR3 is made up of 13 amino acids. V lost 6 bases and J lost 6, with 14 bases in between.

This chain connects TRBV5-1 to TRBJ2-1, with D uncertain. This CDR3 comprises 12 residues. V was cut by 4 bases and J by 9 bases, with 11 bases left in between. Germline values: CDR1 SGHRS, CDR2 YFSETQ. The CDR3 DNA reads TGCGCCAGCAGCCCAGACTTTGGTGAGCAGTTCTTC. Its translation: CASSPDFGEQFF.

CDR3 amino acids: CSANLAGGFQETQYF. CDR3 DNA: TGCAGTGCTAATTTAGCGGGAGGGTTCCAAGAGACCCAGTACTTC. The chain links TRBV20-1 to TRBJ2-5, with TRBD2 matching over 11 bases. The germline gives CDR1 DFQATT, CDR2 SNEGSKA (reference sequence). The CDR3 covers 15 residues. V trimming: 4 bases; J trimming: 1 base; junction bases outside the gene matches: 5.

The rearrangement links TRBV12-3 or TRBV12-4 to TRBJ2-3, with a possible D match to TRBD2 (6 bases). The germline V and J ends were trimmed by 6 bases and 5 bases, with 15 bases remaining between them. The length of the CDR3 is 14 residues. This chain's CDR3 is CASSHGRRVDTQYF. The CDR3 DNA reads TGTGCCAGCAGCCACGGGAGACGAGTAGATACGCAGTATTTT.

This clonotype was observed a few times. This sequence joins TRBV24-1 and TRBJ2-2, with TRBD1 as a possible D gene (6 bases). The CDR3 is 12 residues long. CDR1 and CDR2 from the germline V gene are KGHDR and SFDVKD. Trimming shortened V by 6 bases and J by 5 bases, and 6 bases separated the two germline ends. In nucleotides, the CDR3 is TGTGCCACCAGTAGGGGGACCGGGGAGCTGTTTTTT. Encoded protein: CATSRGTGELFF.

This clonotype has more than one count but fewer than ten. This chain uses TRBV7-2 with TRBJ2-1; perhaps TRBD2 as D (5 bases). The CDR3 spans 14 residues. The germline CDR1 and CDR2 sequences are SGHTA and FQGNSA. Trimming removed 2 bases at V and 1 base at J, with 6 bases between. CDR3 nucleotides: TGTGCCAGCAGCTTACAGCGGTCCTACAATGAGCAGTTCTTC. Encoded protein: CASSLQRSYNEQFF. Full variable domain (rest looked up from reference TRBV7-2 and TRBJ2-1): GAGVSQSPSNKVTEKGKDVELRCDPISGHTALYWYRQSLGQGLEFLIYFQGNSAPDKSGLPSDRFSAERTGGSVSTLTIQRTQQEDSAVYLCASSLQRSYNEQFFGPGTRLTVL.

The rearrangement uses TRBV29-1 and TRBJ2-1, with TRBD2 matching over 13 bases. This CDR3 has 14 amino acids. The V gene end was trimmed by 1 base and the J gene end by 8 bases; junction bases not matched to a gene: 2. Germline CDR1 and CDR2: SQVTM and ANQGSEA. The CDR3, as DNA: TGCAGCGTTGAAGGGACTAGCGGGAGATATGAGCAGTTCTTC. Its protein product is CSVEGTSGRYEQFF.

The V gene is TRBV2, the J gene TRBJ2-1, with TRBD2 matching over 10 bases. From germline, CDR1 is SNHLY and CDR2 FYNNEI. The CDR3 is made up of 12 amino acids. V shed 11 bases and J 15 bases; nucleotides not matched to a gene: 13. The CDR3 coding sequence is TGTGCCGGCCGACTAGCGGGTGACCTGATGTTCTTC. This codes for CAGRLAGDLMFF.

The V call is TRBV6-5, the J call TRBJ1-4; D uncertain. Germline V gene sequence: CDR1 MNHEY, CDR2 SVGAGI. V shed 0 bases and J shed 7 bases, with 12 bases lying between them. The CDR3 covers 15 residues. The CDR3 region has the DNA TGTGCCAGCAGTTACTCGGGCCCTGTGGGTGAAAAACTGTTTTTT. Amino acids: CASSYSGPVGEKLFF.

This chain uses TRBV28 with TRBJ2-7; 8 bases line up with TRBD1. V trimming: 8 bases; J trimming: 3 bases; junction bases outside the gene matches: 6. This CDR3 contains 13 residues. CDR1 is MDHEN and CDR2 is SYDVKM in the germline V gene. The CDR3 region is CASSRTGLYEQYF. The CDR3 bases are TGTGCCAGCTCCAGGACAGGGCTCTACGAGCAGTACTTC.

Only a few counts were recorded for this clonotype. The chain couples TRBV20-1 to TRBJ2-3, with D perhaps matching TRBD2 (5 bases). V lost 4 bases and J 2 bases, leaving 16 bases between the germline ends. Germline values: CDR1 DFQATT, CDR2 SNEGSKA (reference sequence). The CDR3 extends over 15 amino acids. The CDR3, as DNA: TGCAGTGCTACACTAGTGCAATCGTCCACAGATACGCAGTATTTT. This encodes CSATLVQSSTDTQYF.

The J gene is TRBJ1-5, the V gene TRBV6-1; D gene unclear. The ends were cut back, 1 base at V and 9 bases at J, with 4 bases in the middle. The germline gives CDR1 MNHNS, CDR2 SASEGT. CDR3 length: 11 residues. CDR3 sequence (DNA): TGTGCCAGCAGTGAAGACCGGCCCCAGCATTTT. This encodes CASSEDRPQHF.

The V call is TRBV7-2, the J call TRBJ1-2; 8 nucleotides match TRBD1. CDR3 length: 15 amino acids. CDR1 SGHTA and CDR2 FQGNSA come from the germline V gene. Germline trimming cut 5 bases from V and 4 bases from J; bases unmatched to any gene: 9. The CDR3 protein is CASSVGQGGSYGYTF. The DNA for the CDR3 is TGTGCCAGCAGCGTTGGACAGGGTGGTTCCTATGGCTACACCTTC.